A selection of T cell receptor beta chains follows, all from one sample in a study of beta chain features in type 1 diabetes. The data were produced by immunoSEQ multiplex PCR, yet TCRdb's version contains in-frame clones alone and is incomplete. The profile shows around 280,000 clones, about 15% of them singletons. Specimen: naive CD4+ T cells from blood. These TCRs come from a man aged 18 to 35 with type 1 diabetes. The CDR3 runs from the conserved cysteine through the conserved F or W. D genes are given only for firm matches.

CDR3: CASSAGGEQYF
V: TRBV11-2
D: -

CDR3: CASSLGDRKNQPQHF
V: TRBV7-9
D: TRBD1

CDR3: CASRLAGVLWETQYF
V: TRBV5-1
D: TRBD2

CDR3: CASTRREWNNEQFF
V: TRBV19
D: -

CDR3: CASSFSHLPGSGLKAGTQYF
V: TRBV5-1
D: -

CDR3: CASSKRPTYEQYF
V: TRBV6-5
D: -

CDR3: CASSQGDEQYF
V: TRBV7-9
D: TRBD1

CDR3: CSVVTGGNYGYTF
V: TRBV29-1
D: TRBD1

CDR3: CAWSEVRRGNTEAFF
V: TRBV30
D: -

CDR3: CASSRLTGQETQYF
V: TRBV6-5
D: -

CDR3: CAWSVPGRGEQYF
V: TRBV30
D: TRBD2

CDR3: CASSSRPGFYNSPLHF
V: TRBV27
D: -

CDR3: CASSSDGKTYEQYF
V: TRBV5-1
D: -

CDR3: CASSPQGPGELFF
V: TRBV11-2
D: -

CDR3: CASSPGQGFYEQYF
V: TRBV18
D: TRBD1

CDR3: CASSLSGGGDTQYF
V: TRBV5-1
D: TRBD2

CDR3: CSVEIQRDNTGELFF
V: TRBV29-1
D: TRBD2

CDR3: CAWMPGNTEAFF
V: TRBV30
D: -

CDR3: CASSHRGRSYNSPLHF
V: TRBV7-2
D: TRBD1

CDR3: CASSFLGLAVGEKLFF
V: TRBV28
D: -

CDR3: CASSSGRSYEQYF
V: TRBV5-4
D: -

CDR3: CASSFDRGSYNEQFF
V: TRBV7-2
D: TRBD1

CDR3: CASSRTKGGAHSYEQYF
V: TRBV7-2
D: -

CDR3: CASWPWQGEAFF
V: TRBV23-1
D: -

CDR3: CASSRMTGGLGSGNTIYF
V: TRBV7-8
D: TRBD1

CDR3: CASSLAQGNEKLFF
V: TRBV7-2
D: -

CDR3: CAWSGLRDRANTEAFF
V: TRBV30
D: TRBD1

CDR3: CASSYGQVYEQYF
V: TRBV27
D: TRBD1

CDR3: CASSLERGVGTDTQYF
V: TRBV4-3
D: TRBD2

CDR3: CASSQGDRAYEQYF
V: TRBV4-2
D: TRBD1

CDR3: CATSSRVSNQPQHF
V: TRBV15
D: -

CDR3: CASSVGPGQAQYF
V: TRBV9
D: TRBD1

CDR3: CASSPLDRGETQYF
V: TRBV5-1
D: TRBD1

CDR3: CASSTRYNEQFF
V: TRBV6-1
D: -

CDR3: CASSFRAGVVPYEQYF
V: TRBV5-1
D: TRBD2

CDR3: CASNPQGTTYEQYF
V: TRBV2
D: TRBD1

CDR3: CAWSFGGQEYF
V: TRBV30
D: -

CDR3: CASSLMGQASGANVLTF
V: TRBV2
D: TRBD1

CDR3: CASSPTSHTGDEQFF
V: TRBV18
D: -

CDR3: CASSHGTSGRPSYNEQFF
V: TRBV14
D: TRBD2

CDR3: CASSPLGGTGLNEAFF
V: TRBV5-4
D: TRBD1

CDR3: CASSFSSNSETQYF
V: TRBV5-1
D: -

CDR3: CASSFAEAKNIQYF
V: TRBV7-9
D: -

CDR3: CASSLATGGRGGANVLTF
V: TRBV7-9
D: TRBD1

CDR3: CASSLAGTGANVLTF
V: TRBV5-1
D: TRBD2

CDR3: CASSVNTGIETQYF
V: TRBV9
D: -

CDR3: CASSLVGSGYTDTQYF
V: TRBV11-2
D: TRBD2

CDR3: CASSERQARDTQYF
V: TRBV9
D: -

CDR3: CASSLVSGRGNEQFF
V: TRBV5-1
D: TRBD2

CDR3: CASRDLAGVVGELFF
V: TRBV7-6
D: TRBD2